Following are 27 T cell receptor beta chains from one sample sequenced in a study of CD8 T cells in Susac syndrome (dated 2019 in TCRdb). The library was obtained by the immunoSEQ multiplex PCR assay. RNA was extracted using the RNeasy kit, and roughly 0.5 to 1 microgram was reverse transcribed with random hexamers. TCRdb trimmed public reads at Q25 via fastp, called clones via MiXCR and kept in-frame beta chains. Every distinct CDR3 protein forms one entry, paired with its most common genes and DNA. This sample is represented by 110,000 or so distinct CDR3 sequences; roughly 93% of them were singletons. In total, the top ten clones hold about 0.087% of the sample. The sequencing sample was made of CD4+ T cells from PBMCs. The receptors shown here come from a human donor with multiple sclerosis.

In its sample, this clonotype was seen once. The J gene is TRBJ2-3, the V gene TRBV24-1; D perhaps matches TRBD1 (6 bases). This CDR3 comprises 15 residues. The V and J ends lost 2 bases and 5 bases respectively, with 13 bases between them. Germline loops: CDR1 KGHDR, CDR2 SFDVKD. As DNA, the CDR3 is TGTGCCACCAGTGATTCAGGGGCAGGTAAAGATACGCAGTATTTT. This translates into CATSDSGAGKDTQYF.

J is TRBJ2-7 and V is TRBV14, with D possibly matching TRBD2 (6 bases). V was pared by 2 bases and J by 3 bases, with 11 bases between. CDR3 length equals 14 residues. Germline CDR1 and CDR2: SGHDN and FVKESK. The CDR3 here is CASSQPGVSYEQYF. CDR3 sequence (DNA): TGTGCCAGCAGCCAACCGGGGGTGAGCTACGAGCAGTACTTC.

The chain links TRBV2 to TRBJ1-6, with TRBD1 as a possible D gene (6 bases). The length of the CDR3 is 14 residues. Germline CDR1 SNHLY, CDR2 FYNNEI. The V end was cut by 3 bases, the J end by 10 bases, with 13 bases between. The CDR3 region is CASSEGGRGSPLHF. The CDR3 DNA sequence: TGTGCCAGCAGTGAGGGGGGGCGTGGATCACCCCTCCACTTT.

This clonotype was detected a few times. The gene calls are TRBV7-2 and TRBJ2-1, with no clear D. Germline V gene lookup returns CDR1 SGHTA and CDR2 FQGNSA. This CDR3 comprises 11 residues. Deletions cut 1 base from V and 13 bases from J, with 8 bases between. The CDR3 DNA reads as TGTGCCAGCAGCTTAGAGGGCGGTCAGTTCTTC. It codes for CASSLEGGQFF.

There are a few counts of this clonotype. This chain connects TRBV5-1 to TRBJ1-1; D ambiguous. The CDR3 is 14 amino acids. Germline CDR1 SGHRS, CDR2 YFSETQ. The germline V and J ends were trimmed by 2 bases and 4 bases, with 12 bases remaining between them. CDR3 residues: CASSLLQTSTEAFF. CDR3 in DNA: TGCGCCAGCAGCTTACTGCAGACAAGCACTGAAGCTTTCTTT.

As DNA, the CDR3 is TGTGCCAGCAGCCTCAGGGGGGTAGCAGCGGATACGCAGTATTTT. Amino acids: CASSLRGVAADTQYF. The chain is built from TRBV3-1 and TRBJ2-3; tentative D call: TRBD1 (7 bases). This CDR3 has 15 amino acids. Per germline, CDR1 LGHDT and CDR2 YNNKEL (reference sequence). The V gene lost 4 bases and the J gene lost 6 bases, with 17 bases spanning the gap.

V gene TRBV7-3 combines with J gene TRBJ2-1; 11 nucleotides align to TRBD1. CDR1 is SGHTA, CDR2 FQGTGA, per germline. V lost 8 bases, J lost 3 bases, and 0 bases stayed unmatched. The CDR3 has 13 residues. The CDR3 reads CASGTGGYNEQFF. CDR3 DNA sequence: TGTGCCAGCGGGACAGGGGGCTACAATGAGCAGTTCTTC. The entire variable domain, with the rest obtained from reference TRBV7-3 and TRBJ2-1, is as follows: GAGVSQTPSNKVTEKGKYVELRCDPISGHTALYWYRQSLGQGPEFLIYFQGTGAADDSGLPNDRFFAVRPEGSVSTLKIQRTERGDSAVYLCASGTGGYNEQFFGPGTRLTVL.

V gene TRBV29-1 combines with J gene TRBJ1-2; possible D gene TRBD1, 6 bases. The germline V gene encodes CDR1 SQVTM and CDR2 ANQGSEA. This CDR3 has 13 residues. Trimming stripped 3 bases from V and 5 bases from J, with 13 bases between. CDR3 amino acids: CSVDVATGYGYTF. For the CDR3, the DNA is TGCAGCGTTGATGTTGCCACAGGGTATGGCTACACCTTC.

The J gene is TRBJ1-2, the V gene TRBV5-4; 7 nucleotides match TRBD1. Germline CDR1 is SGHNT and CDR2 is YYREEE (reference sequence). This CDR3 has 13 residues. V shed 0 bases and J 6 bases; nucleotides not matched to a gene: 2. The CDR3 protein is CASSLGGTDGYTF. The CDR3 DNA reads TGTGCCAGCAGCTTGGGAGGGACAGATGGCTACACCTTC.

V and J are TRBV30 and TRBJ1-1; no definite D call. The germline V gene has CDR1 GTSNPN and CDR2 SVGIG (reference sequence). The length of the CDR3 is 13 residues. Trimming cost V 1 base and J 5 bases, with 11 bases left between them. The CDR3 region has the DNA TGTGCCTGGAGTGAATGGGCGCAGACTGAAGCTTTCTTT. Amino acids: CAWSEWAQTEAFF.

The rearrangement links TRBV7-9 to TRBJ1-1; D gene unclear. V lost 2 bases and J lost 0, with 13 bases in between. Germline lookup yields CDR1 SEHNR and CDR2 FQNEAQ (reference sequence). The CDR3 covers 16 residues. CDR3 DNA sequence: TGTGCCAGCAGCTTATTCGGTAAGGAGATGAACACTGAAGCTTTCTTT. Amino acid sequence: CASSLFGKEMNTEAFF.

The rearrangement links TRBV7-6 to TRBJ2-7, with D unclear. V was clipped by 1 base and J by 4 bases, with 5 bases between them. The CDR3 totals 12 residues. The germline V gene has CDR1 SGHVS and CDR2 FNYEAQ. The CDR3 is CASSLGQYEQYF. As DNA, the CDR3 is TGTGCCAGCAGCTTAGGGCAATACGAGCAGTACTTC.

The CDR3 DNA sequence: TGTGCCGCCCCCGGGCGAGCTTTAGGAAACACCATATATTTT. Translating gives CAAPGRALGNTIYF. This sequence joins TRBV7-9 and TRBJ1-3; D call uncertain. Per the germline V gene, CDR1 is SEHNR and CDR2 is FQNEAQ (reference sequence). CDR3 length: 14 residues. V dropped 11 bases and J dropped 4 bases, with 18 bases sitting between them.

The chain joins TRBV30 to TRBJ1-2, with no clear D. Per germline, CDR1 GTSNPN and CDR2 SVGIG (reference sequence). The V end was cut by 4 bases, the J end by 0 bases, with 15 bases between. CDR3 size: 15 residues. The CDR3 reads CAWIRTNQANYGYTF. For the CDR3, the DNA is TGTGCCTGGATTCGGACGAACCAAGCTAACTATGGCTACACCTTC.

The chain is built from TRBV27 and TRBJ1-2, with D possibly being TRBD1 (5 bases). CDR3 length equals 17 residues. V was shortened by 8 bases and J by 5 bases, with 27 bases between the two germline ends. Germline V gene sequence: CDR1 MNHEY, CDR2 SMNVEV (reference sequence). In DNA form, the CDR3 reads TGTGCCAGCTCCCCCAAAGGGCAGGGCCTAGGGTGGTATGGCTACACCTTC. It specifies CASSPKGQGLGWYGYTF.

The V call is TRBV2, the J call TRBJ1-4, with D unresolved. The CDR3 contains 14 residues. V was trimmed by 5 bases and J by 2 bases, leaving 9 bases between them. Germline V gene lookup returns CDR1 SNHLY and CDR2 FYNNEI. The CDR3 protein is CASSLTETNEKLFF. In nucleotides, the CDR3 is TGTGCCAGCAGTCTCACCGAGACTAATGAAAAACTGTTTTTT.

The rearrangement links TRBV19 to TRBJ2-3, with 13 bases lining up with TRBD2. After removal of 8 bases from V and 2 bases from J, the junction contained 1 base not matched to a gene. This CDR3 comprises 14 residues. CDR1 is LNHDA, CDR2 SQIVND, per germline (reference sequence). In DNA, the CDR3 is TGTGCCAGTGGGACTAGCGGGGACACAGATACGCAGTATTTT. Translating gives CASGTSGDTDTQYF.

The chain joins TRBV28 to TRBJ2-5; D call uncertain. CDR1 and CDR2 from the germline V gene are MDHEN and SYDVKM. Deletions cut 3 bases from V and 9 bases from J, with 11 bases between. The CDR3 runs 12 residues. CDR3 nucleotides: TGTGCCAGCAGTTTGATGTTCTGGGCCCAGTACTTC. It is translated as CASSLMFWAQYF.

This chain uses TRBV23-1 with TRBJ1-2, with D perhaps matching TRBD1 (6 bases). TRBV23-1 is identified as an open reading frame with a role that is uncertain. The CDR3 contains 14 residues. The V end was cut by 4 bases, the J end by 4 bases, with 13 bases between. In DNA, the CDR3 is TGCGCCAGCAGTCGGACAGTTCTACCCTATGGCTACACCTTC. Its translation: CASSRTVLPYGYTF.

The chain joins TRBV7-2 to TRBJ2-5; 9 bases match TRBD1. The CDR3 extends over 14 amino acids. The V gene's germline CDR1 is SGHTA and CDR2 FQGNSA. V lost 5 bases and J lost 2; bases outside the gene matches: 3. CDR3: CASSPDRGQETQYF. The CDR3 region has the DNA TGTGCCAGCAGCCCCGACAGGGGGCAAGAGACCCAGTACTTC.

This clonotype was seen just once. V is TRBV7-9 and J is TRBJ1-2; TRBD1 might be the D (5 bases). Germline values: CDR1 SEHNR, CDR2 FQNEAQ (reference sequence). This CDR3 spans 13 amino acids. The V gene lost 2 bases and the J gene lost 8 bases, with 12 bases spanning the gap. The CDR3 DNA follows: TGTGCCAGCAGCTTACCCGGGACTCGAGGCTACACCTTC. The encoded protein is CASSLPGTRGYTF.

The chain uses TRBV7-9 and TRBJ2-6; 8 bases are shared with TRBD1. This CDR3 spans 19 amino acids. V was clipped by 8 bases and J by 0 bases; unmatched bases: 15. Germline assignment: CDR1 SEHNR and CDR2 FQNEAQ (reference sequence). CDR3: CASSLLRGQANSGANVLTF. In DNA, the CDR3 is TGTGCCAGCTCACTCCTTCGGGGACAGGCGAACTCTGGGGCCAACGTCCTGACTTTC.

The rearrangement uses TRBV5-1 and TRBJ1-1; D is uncertain. Germline CDR1 and CDR2: SGHRS and YFSETQ. The CDR3 sequence is 13 residues long. Trimming stripped 5 bases from V and 4 bases from J, with 12 bases between. CDR3 loop: CASRAGERTEAFF. As DNA, the CDR3 is TGCGCCAGCAGGGCTGGTGAACGCACTGAAGCTTTCTTT.

The CDR3 DNA is TGTGCCATCAGTGACCGGGGCAGGGCGAACACTGAAGCTTTCTTT. This encodes CAISDRGRANTEAFF. This rearrangement joins TRBV10-3 to TRBJ1-1, with TRBD1 as a possible D gene (5 bases). V shed 3 bases and J shed 1 base, with 12 bases lying between them. The germline gives CDR1 ENHRY, CDR2 SYGVKD. The CDR3 is 15 amino acids.

V usage is TRBV30 and J usage is TRBJ1-5, with unresolved D. Trimming pared 1 base from V and 5 bases from J, leaving 12 bases between. Looked up from germline, CDR1 is GTSNPN and CDR2 is SVGIG (reference sequence). The CDR3 runs 14 residues. The CDR3 here is CAWSGPSEDQPQHF. Written as DNA, the CDR3 is TGTGCCTGGAGTGGGCCCTCAGAGGATCAGCCCCAGCATTTT. The full variable domain, completed using reference TRBV30 and TRBJ1-5, is SQTIHQWPATLVQPVGSPLSLECTVEGTSNPNLYWYRQAAGRGLQLLFYSVGIGQISSEVPQNLSASRPQDRQFILSSKKLLLSDSGFYLCAWSGPSEDQPQHFGDGTRLSIL.

The rearrangement links TRBV6-2 or TRBV6-3 to TRBJ1-5; D remains unclear. Trimming removed 7 bases from V and 2 bases from J, with 12 bases in between. Germline values: CDR1 MNHEY, CDR2 SVGEGT. CDR3 length: 14 residues. The CDR3 region has the DNA TGTGCCAGCAAATTCACTCAGGGCAATCAGCCCCAGCATTTT. This sequence encodes CASKFTQGNQPQHF.

The chain links TRBV14 to TRBJ1-1; D might be TRBD1 (5 bases). Trimming pared 0 bases from V and 10 bases from J, leaving 12 bases between. The CDR3 extends over 13 amino acids. CDR1 SGHDN and CDR2 FVKESK come from the germline V gene. CDR3 amino acids: CASSQDYGTGAFF. Here the CDR3 DNA reads TGTGCCAGCAGCCAAGATTACGGGACCGGAGCTTTCTTT.